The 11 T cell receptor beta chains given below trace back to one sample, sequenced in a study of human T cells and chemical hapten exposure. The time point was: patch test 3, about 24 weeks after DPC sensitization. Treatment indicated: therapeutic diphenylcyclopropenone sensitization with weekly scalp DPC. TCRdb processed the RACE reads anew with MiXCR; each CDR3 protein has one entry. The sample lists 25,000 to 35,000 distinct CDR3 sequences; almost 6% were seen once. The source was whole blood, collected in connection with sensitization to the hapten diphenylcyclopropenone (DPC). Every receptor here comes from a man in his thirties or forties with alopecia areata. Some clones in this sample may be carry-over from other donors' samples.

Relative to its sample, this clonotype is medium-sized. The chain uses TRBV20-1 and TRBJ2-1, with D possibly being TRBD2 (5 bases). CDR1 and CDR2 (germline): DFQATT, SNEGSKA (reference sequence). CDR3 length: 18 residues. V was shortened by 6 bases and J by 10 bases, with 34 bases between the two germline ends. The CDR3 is CSARSRKTREADIREQFF. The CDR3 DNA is TGCAGTGCCCGATCACGTAAGACCCGGGAAGCAGATATCAGAGAGCAGTTCTTC.

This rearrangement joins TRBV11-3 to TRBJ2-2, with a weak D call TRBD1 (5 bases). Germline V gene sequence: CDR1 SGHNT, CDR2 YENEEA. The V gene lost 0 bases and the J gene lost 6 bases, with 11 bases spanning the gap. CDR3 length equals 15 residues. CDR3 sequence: CASSLDHRKPGELFF. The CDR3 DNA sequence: TGTGCCAGCAGCTTAGATCACAGGAAGCCCGGGGAGCTGTTTTTT.

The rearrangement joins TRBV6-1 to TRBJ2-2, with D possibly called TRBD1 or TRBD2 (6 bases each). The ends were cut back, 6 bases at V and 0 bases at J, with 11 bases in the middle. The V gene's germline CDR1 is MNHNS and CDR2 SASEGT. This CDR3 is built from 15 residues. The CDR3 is CASRTGAANTGELFF. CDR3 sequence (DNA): TGTGCCAGCAGGACGGGGGCCGCGAACACCGGGGAGCTGTTTTTT.

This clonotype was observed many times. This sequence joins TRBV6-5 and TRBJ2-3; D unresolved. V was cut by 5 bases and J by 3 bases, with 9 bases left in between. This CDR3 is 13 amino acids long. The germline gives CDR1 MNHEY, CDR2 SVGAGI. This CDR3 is CASSRLKTDTQYF. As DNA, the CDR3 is TGTGCCAGCAGTCGCCTAAAAACAGATACGCAGTATTTT.

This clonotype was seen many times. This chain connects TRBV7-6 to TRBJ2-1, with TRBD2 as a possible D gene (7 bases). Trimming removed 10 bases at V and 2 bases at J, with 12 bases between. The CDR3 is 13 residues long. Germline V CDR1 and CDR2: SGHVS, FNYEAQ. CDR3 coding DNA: TGTGCCATAGGCGGGGGCCCCTACAATGAGCAGTTCTTC. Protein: CAIGGGPYNEQFF.

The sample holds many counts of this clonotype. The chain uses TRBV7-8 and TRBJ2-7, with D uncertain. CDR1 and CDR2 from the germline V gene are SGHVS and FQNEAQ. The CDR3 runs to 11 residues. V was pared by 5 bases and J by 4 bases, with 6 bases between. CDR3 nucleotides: TGTGCCAGCAGCCCAGAGTACGAGCAGTACTTC. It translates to CASSPEYEQYF.

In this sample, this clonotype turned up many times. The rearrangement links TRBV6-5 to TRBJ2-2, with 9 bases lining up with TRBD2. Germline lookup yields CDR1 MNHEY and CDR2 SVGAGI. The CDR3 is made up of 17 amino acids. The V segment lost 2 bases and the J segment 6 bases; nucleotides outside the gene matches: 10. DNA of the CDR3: TGTGCCAGCAGTTACGCGGTAGCGGGAGTTGATGCCGGGGAGCTGTTTTTT. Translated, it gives CASSYAVAGVDAGELFF.

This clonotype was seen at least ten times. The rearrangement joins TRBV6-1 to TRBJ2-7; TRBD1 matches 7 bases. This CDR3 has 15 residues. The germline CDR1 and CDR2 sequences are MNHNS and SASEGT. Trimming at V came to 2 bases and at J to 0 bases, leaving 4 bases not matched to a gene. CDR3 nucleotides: TGTGCCAGCAGTGAAAAGAGACAGGGCTCCTACGAGCAGTACTTC. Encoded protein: CASSEKRQGSYEQYF.

The CDR3 reads CASSEAHTLSNNEKLFF. In DNA form, the CDR3 reads TGTGCCAGCAGTGAAGCGCACACGTTGTCCAATAATGAAAAACTGTTTTTT. The chain carries TRBV6-1 and TRBJ1-4; D gene ambiguous. The length of the CDR3 is 17 residues. Germline V gene data show CDR1 as MNHNS and CDR2 as SASEGT. Deletions cut 0 bases from V and 4 bases from J, with 15 bases between.

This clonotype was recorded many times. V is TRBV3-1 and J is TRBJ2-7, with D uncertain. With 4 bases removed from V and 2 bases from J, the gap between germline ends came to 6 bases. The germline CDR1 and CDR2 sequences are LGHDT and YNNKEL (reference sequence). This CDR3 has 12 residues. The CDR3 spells CASSLQTYEQYF. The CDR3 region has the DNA TGTGCCAGCAGCCTTCAGACCTACGAGCAGTACTTC.

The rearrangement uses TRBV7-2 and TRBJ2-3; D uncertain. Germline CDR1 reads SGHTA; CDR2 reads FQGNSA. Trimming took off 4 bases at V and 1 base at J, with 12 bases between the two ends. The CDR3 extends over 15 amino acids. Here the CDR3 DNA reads TGTGCCAGCAGCTCGATCGCGACTGGCACAGATACGCAGTATTTT. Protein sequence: CASSSIATGTDTQYF.